One and the same sample provided the 24 T cell receptor beta chains below, sequenced in a study of blood T cell repertoires in COVID-19. The repertoire was sequenced with immunoSEQ multiplex PCR; TCRdb's copy has only in-frame clones and lacks some. The sample includes fewer than 400,000 clones, approximately 89% of them seen just once. The specimen sequenced was PBMCs or T cells enriched from blood (not recorded which). Receptors originate from a man aged 30-40 years who had recovered from COVID-19.

The chain couples TRBV28 to TRBJ2-7; 7 bases match TRBD1. The V gene's germline CDR1 is MDHEN and CDR2 SYDVKM. The CDR3 is 14 amino acids. After removal of 5 bases from V and 0 bases from J, the junction contained 4 bases not matched to a gene. CDR3 nucleotide sequence: TGTGCCAGCAGTGCAACAGGGGTCTCCTACGAGCAGTACTTC. Translation gives CASSATGVSYEQYF.

The chain carries TRBV13 and TRBJ2-7; TRBD2 aligns across 14 bases. The junction had 6 bases not matched to a gene; V was cut back by 3 bases and J by 5 bases. Per the germline V gene, CDR1 is PRHDT and CDR2 is FYEKMQ (reference sequence). The CDR3 length is 16 residues. The DNA for the CDR3 is TGTGCCAGCAGCTTTGGGACTAGCGGGGGTTCCCACGAGCAGTACTTC. It yields the protein CASSFGTSGGSHEQYF.

The rearrangement joins TRBV6-5 to TRBJ2-3; possible D gene TRBD1, 5 bases. Germline CDR1 reads MNHEY; CDR2 reads SVGAGI. V was trimmed by 5 bases and J by 8 bases, leaving 11 bases between them. This CDR3 region has 12 residues. CDR3 coding DNA: TGTGCCAGCAGTCCCGACCAGGGTACGCAGTATTTT. It is translated as CASSPDQGTQYF.

J is TRBJ2-2 and V is TRBV7-7; 14 nucleotides line up with TRBD2. Germline CDR1 SSHAT, CDR2 FNYEAQ (reference sequence). V gave up 5 bases and J gave up 7 bases; unmatched junction bases: 6. There are 16 residues in the CDR3. CDR3 in amino acids: CASSTGTSGRNGELFF. The CDR3 DNA follows: TGTGCCAGCAGCACAGGGACTAGCGGGAGAAACGGGGAGCTGTTTTTT.

CDR3 sequence (DNA): TGTGCCAGCCTGGACCCGCAGGGTAGGACTGAAGCTTTCTTT. It yields the protein CASLDPQGRTEAFF. The J gene is TRBJ1-1, the V gene TRBV6-5, with a possible D match to TRBD1 (5 bases). This CDR3 contains 14 residues. Germline-derived CDR1 and CDR2 are MNHEY and SVGAGI. The V gene lost 8 bases and the J gene lost 5 bases, with 18 bases spanning the gap.

The V call is TRBV30, the J call TRBJ1-3; D is perhaps TRBD1 (6 bases). Germline V CDR1 and CDR2: GTSNPN, SVGIG (reference sequence). The CDR3 loop spans 16 amino acids. The V and J ends lost 4 bases and 4 bases respectively, with 20 bases between them. The DNA for the CDR3 is TGTGCCTGGACTAAAGGTCATACGGGGGGCGGAAACACCATATATTTT. As protein: CAWTKGHTGGGNTIYF.

Of note for this clone: This specimen includes other DNA sequences encoding the same CDR3. V gene TRBV5-1 combines with J gene TRBJ2-1, with D tentatively TRBD1 (6 bases). This CDR3 contains 15 residues. V dropped 0 bases and J dropped 2 bases, with 9 bases sitting between them. Germline lookup yields CDR1 SGHRS and CDR2 YFSETQ. The CDR3 region has the DNA TGCGCCAGCAGCTTGGATGGGGGCCCCTACAATGAGCAGTTCTTC. This gives the protein CASSLDGGPYNEQFF.

This rearrangement joins TRBV24-1 to TRBJ2-3; TRBD2 matches 9 bases. This CDR3 has 15 amino acids. The V gene end was trimmed by 3 bases and the J gene end by 6 bases; junction bases not matched to a gene: 6. Germline values: CDR1 KGHDR, CDR2 SFDVKD. The CDR3 bases are TGTGCCACCAGTGATCCAGGACTAGCGTGGGATACGCAGTATTTT. Amino acids: CATSDPGLAWDTQYF.

This clone appeared a single time. The chain has TRBV5-6 and TRBJ2-5; a weak D match, TRBD1 (5 bases). In germline, CDR1 is SGHDT, CDR2 YYEEEE. The CDR3 loop spans 16 amino acids. The V end lost 0 bases, the J end lost 4 bases, and 16 bases lay between the germline ends. The CDR3: CASSLASAREVETQYF. CDR3 sequence (DNA): TGTGCCAGCAGCTTGGCATCAGCCAGGGAAGTAGAGACCCAGTACTTC.

The genes are TRBV18 and TRBJ2-7, with 9 positions matching TRBD2. Looked up from germline, CDR1 is KGHSH and CDR2 is LQKENI. The ends lost 2 bases at V and 9 bases at J; junction bases unmatched: 5. The CDR3 covers 13 residues. CDR3 in DNA: TGTGCCAGCTCACCAGCTAGCGGGGTGATGCAGTACTTC. This codes for CASSPASGVMQYF.

The genes are TRBV28 and TRBJ2-1, with 12 nucleotides matching TRBD1. The CDR3 has 15 amino acids. V was pared by 3 bases and J by 8 bases, with 5 bases of the junction left unmatched. Germline values: CDR1 MDHEN, CDR2 SYDVKM. This chain's CDR3 is CASSFGTGGLDEQFF. CDR3 bases: TGTGCCAGCAGTTTCGGGACAGGGGGCTTGGATGAGCAGTTCTTC.

This chain uses TRBV7-9 with TRBJ1-5, with a tentative D call TRBD1 (5 bases). The germline V gene encodes CDR1 SEHNR and CDR2 FQNEAQ (reference sequence). The CDR3 spans 18 residues. V gave up 3 bases and J gave up 4 bases, with 22 bases separating them. CDR3 sequence reads: CASSLGGSSGRENQPQHF. CDR3 DNA sequence: TGTGCCAGCAGCTTGGGAGGATCCTCGGGCAGGGAAAATCAGCCCCAGCATTTT.

As concerns this clone: Other DNA sequences in the sample encode the same CDR3. This chain uses TRBV3-1 (or the pseudogene TRBV3-2) with TRBJ2-5, with D tentatively TRBD2 (6 bases). V was shortened by 2 bases and J by 3 bases, with 7 bases between the two germline ends. The CDR3 is 13 residues long. CDR1 LGHDT and CDR2 YNNKEL come from the germline V gene (reference sequence). CDR3 loop: CASSQRGEETQYF. The CDR3 coding sequence is TGTGCCAGCAGCCAACGCGGGGAAGAGACCCAGTACTTC.

This clone was recorded once. This chain joins TRBV10-3 and TRBJ1-1; tentatively, D is TRBD1 (5 bases). The ends were cut back, 1 base at V and 8 bases at J, with 8 bases in the middle. The CDR3 runs 12 residues. Germline V lookup: CDR1 ENHRY, CDR2 SYGVKD. Written as DNA, the CDR3 is TGTGCCATCAGTGAGTTCGACAGCGAAGCTTTCTTT. As protein: CAISEFDSEAFF.

This sequence joins TRBV6-5 and TRBJ2-7, with 7 bases lining up with TRBD1. Germline CDR1 reads MNHEY; CDR2 reads SVGAGI. The CDR3 is 13 amino acids. J was trimmed by 2 bases and V by 10 bases; bases with no gene match: 8. The CDR3 is CAKIDRDTYEQYF. Here the CDR3 DNA reads TGTGCCAAGATAGACAGGGACACCTACGAGCAGTACTTC.

This clone has just one count. The chain employs TRBV5-6 and TRBJ2-7, with D possibly matching TRBD1 (5 bases). Trimming removed 4 bases at V and 7 bases at J, with 18 bases between. The CDR3 sequence is 14 residues long. Germline CDR1 is SGHDT and CDR2 is YYEEEE. The CDR3 is CASSPGAAEYEQYF. CDR3 DNA sequence: TGTGCCAGCAGCCCTGGGGCGGCAGAATATGAGCAGTACTTC.

The chain has TRBV28 and TRBJ2-2; TRBD2 matches at 7 bases. Germline V gene lookup returns CDR1 MDHEN and CDR2 SYDVKM. The ends lost 6 bases at V and 4 bases at J; junction bases unmatched: 8. The CDR3 contains 15 residues. Written as DNA, the CDR3 is TGTGCCAGCAGGAACCCGGGACTAACCACCGGGGAGCTGTTTTTT. It codes for CASRNPGLTTGELFF.

The chain is built from TRBV11-2 and TRBJ1-2; 9 bases line up with TRBD1. The CDR3 sequence is 15 residues long. Germline CDR1 is SGHAT and CDR2 is FQNNGV. V dropped 0 bases and J dropped 4; count of bases not matched to a gene: 3. The CDR3 DNA reads as TGTGCCAGCAGCTTAGATCCGGGACAGGGCTATGGCTACACCTTC. As protein: CASSLDPGQGYGYTF.

This sequence joins TRBV6-4 and TRBJ2-2; D remains ambiguous. This CDR3 contains 12 residues. In germline, CDR1 is MRHNA, CDR2 SNTAGT. The V and J ends lost 0 bases and 7 bases respectively, with 3 bases between them. The CDR3 region is CASSDSSGELFF. The CDR3 region has the DNA TGTGCCAGCAGTGACTCTAGCGGGGAGCTGTTTTTT.

The V and J genes are TRBV7-9 and TRBJ2-7; TRBD1 might be the D (6 bases). The germline V gene encodes CDR1 SEHNR and CDR2 FQNEAQ (reference sequence). The CDR3 has 14 residues. Trimming pared 5 bases from V and 0 bases from J, leaving 11 bases between. The CDR3 DNA sequence: TGTGCCAGCAGCGGGGGCGCTAGCTCCTACGAGCAGTACTTC. The encoded protein is CASSGGASSYEQYF.

The chain couples TRBV19 to TRBJ2-1; D possibly corresponds to TRBD2 (5 bases). Trimming shortened V by 6 bases and J by 9 bases, and 18 bases separated the two germline ends. The germline V gene encodes CDR1 LNHDA and CDR2 SQIVND (reference sequence). This CDR3 has 14 residues. The CDR3 region is CASSPVLEGGEQFF. The CDR3 DNA reads as TGTGCCAGTAGCCCTGTGCTAGAGGGTGGTGAGCAGTTCTTC. The full variable domain, rest sourced from reference TRBV19 and TRBJ2-1, is DGGITQSPKYLFRKEGQNVTLSCEQNLNHDAMYWYRQDPGQGLRLIYYSQIVNDFQKGDIAEGYSVSREKKESFPLTVTSAQKNPTAFYLCASSPVLEGGEQFFGPGTRLTVL.

This sequence joins TRBV7-8 and TRBJ1-5; 12 positions match TRBD1. CDR1 SGHVS and CDR2 FQNEAQ come from the germline V gene. Germline trimming cut 5 bases from V and 6 bases from J; bases unmatched to any gene: 8. This CDR3 spans 16 amino acids. The CDR3 bases are TGTGCCAGCAGCCGGGACAGGGGGCACCTGGGTCAGCCCCAGCATTTT. Its protein is CASSRDRGHLGQPQHF.

This clone was counted a few times. The rearrangement links TRBV18 to TRBJ2-2; no clear D. V was clipped by 2 bases and J by 4 bases, with 5 bases between them. This CDR3 region has 13 residues. CDR1 and CDR2 (germline): KGHSH, LQKENI. CDR3 region: CASSPVVTGELFF. The CDR3 coding sequence is TGTGCCAGCTCACCAGTAGTCACCGGGGAGCTGTTTTTT.

V gene TRBV30 combines with J gene TRBJ1-5, with D uncertain. Between the trimmed V and J ends, which lost 0 bases and 6 bases, there was a span of 12 bases. CDR1 GTSNPN and CDR2 SVGIG come from the germline V gene (reference sequence). This CDR3 has 14 residues. The CDR3 coding sequence is TGTGCCTGGAGTGTTGCGGGTAGGCTTCAGCCCCAGCATTTT. It codes for CAWSVAGRLQPQHF.